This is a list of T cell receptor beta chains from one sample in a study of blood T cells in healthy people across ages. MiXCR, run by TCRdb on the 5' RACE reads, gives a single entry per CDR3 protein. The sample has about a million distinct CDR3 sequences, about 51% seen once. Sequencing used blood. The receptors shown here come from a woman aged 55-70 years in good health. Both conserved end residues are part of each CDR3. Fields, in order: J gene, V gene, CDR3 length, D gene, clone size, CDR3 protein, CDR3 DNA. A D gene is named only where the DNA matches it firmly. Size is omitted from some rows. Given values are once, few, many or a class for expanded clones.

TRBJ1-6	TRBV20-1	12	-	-	CSAGGRPRDLHF	TGCAGTGCTGGCGGCAGGCCCCGAGACCTCCACTTT
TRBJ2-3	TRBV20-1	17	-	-	CSARAPLLAGLTDTQYF	TGCAGTGCTAGAGCCCCCTTACTAGCAGGACTCACAGATACGCAGTATTTT
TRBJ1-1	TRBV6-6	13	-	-	CATIRAGNTEAFF	TGTGCCACCATAAGGGCCGGGAACACTGAAGCTTTCTTT
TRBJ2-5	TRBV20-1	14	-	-	CSARDRWQWETQYF	TGCAGTGCTAGAGATAGGTGGCAGTGGGAGACCCAGTACTTC
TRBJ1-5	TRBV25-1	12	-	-	CASRDGDQPQHF	TGTGCCAGCAGGGACGGGGATCAGCCCCAGCATTTT
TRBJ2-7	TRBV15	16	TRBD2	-	CATSRDWTGGPYEQYF	TGTGCCACCAGCAGAGATTGGACGGGAGGCCCCTACGAGCAGTACTTC
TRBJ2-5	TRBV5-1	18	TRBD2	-	CTSRPGTSGRGPQETQYF	TGCACCAGCAGACCAGGGACTAGCGGAAGGGGGCCCCAAGAGACCCAGTACTTC
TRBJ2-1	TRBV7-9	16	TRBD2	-	CASSLDGGRALNEQFF	TGTGCCAGCAGCTTAGACGGTGGGAGGGCCTTAAATGAGCAGTTCTTC
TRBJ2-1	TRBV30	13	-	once	CASRRGPYNEQFF	TGTGCCTCGCGGCGGGGGCCCTACAATGAGCAGTTCTTC
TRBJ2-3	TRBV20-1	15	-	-	CSARGPGRKTDTQYF	TGCAGTGCTAGAGGGCCCGGAAGGAAGACAGATACGCAGTATTTT
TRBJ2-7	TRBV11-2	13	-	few	CASNRGGAGEQYF	TGTGCCAGCAACCGAGGGGGGGCAGGTGAGCAGTACTTC
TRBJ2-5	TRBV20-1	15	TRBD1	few	CSAREGVGRGETQYF	TGCAGTGCTAGAGAGGGGGTGGGCAGGGGGGAGACCCAGTACTTC
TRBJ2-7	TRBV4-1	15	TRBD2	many	CASSQLAGGPYEQYF	TGCGCCAGCAGCCAGCTAGCGGGAGGGCCCTACGAGCAGTACTTC
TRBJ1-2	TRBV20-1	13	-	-	CSARDITGHGYTF	TGCAGTGCTAGAGATATAACAGGGCATGGCTACACCTTC
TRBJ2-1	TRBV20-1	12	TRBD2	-	CSAIKREYEQFF	TGCAGTGCTATCAAGCGGGAGTATGAGCAGTTCTTC